The next 28 T cell receptor beta chains were all read from a single sample in a study of cytomegalovirus exposure and HLA in healthy donors. PCR was performed using 60 Vbeta and 13 Jbeta primers. Assay: immunoSEQ multiplex PCR; the TCRdb copy retains only in-frame clones and omits some. The data contain approximately 140,000 clones, around 80% of them singletons. Sequencing was carried out using PBMCs. The receptor set was obtained from a man aged 40-49 years in good health and CMV-seronegative.

The gene calls are TRBV6-1 and TRBJ1-2; the match to TRBD1 covers 7 bases. Trimming removed 3 bases from V and 4 bases from J; junction bases left unmatched: 5. The germline gives CDR1 MNHNS, CDR2 SASEGT. The CDR3 extends over 14 amino acids. DNA of the CDR3: TGTGCCAGCAGTGATCCTACAGGGGTCTATGGCTACACCTTC. Translated: CASSDPTGVYGYTF.

The CDR3 coding sequence is TGCGCCAGCAGCCAGGGACAGGGAAAAGTCGATGGCTACACCTTC. Amino acids: CASSQGQGKVDGYTF. This chain links TRBV4-1 with TRBJ1-2; 9 positions match TRBD1. V trimming: 3 bases; J trimming: 6 bases; junction bases outside the gene matches: 8. CDR3 length: 15 residues. The germline CDR1 and CDR2 sequences are MGHRA and YSYEKL.

The V call is TRBV7-8, the J call TRBJ2-3, with 8 bases identical to TRBD1. The CDR3 has 15 amino acids. V was pared by 5 bases and J by 2 bases, with 6 bases of the junction left unmatched. Germline CDR1 and CDR2: SGHVS and FQNEAQ. CDR3 loop: CASSRGQGHTDTQYF. The DNA of the CDR3 is TGTGCCAGCAGCCGAGGACAGGGACACACAGATACGCAGTATTTT.

The chain uses TRBV2 and TRBJ2-7, with D possibly being TRBD2 (6 bases). This CDR3 has 16 amino acids. The V gene lost 2 bases and the J gene lost 0 bases, with 14 bases spanning the gap. Germline V lookup: CDR1 SNHLY, CDR2 FYNNEI. The CDR3 DNA is TGTGCCAGCAGTGAATGGGTTGCGGGGAGCTCCTACGAGCAGTACTTC. This sequence encodes CASSEWVAGSSYEQYF. Supplemented by reference TRBV2 and TRBJ2-7, the full variable domain reads EPEVTQTPSHQVTQMGQEVILRCVPISNHLYFYWYRQILGQKVEFLVSFYNNEISEKSEIFDDQFSVERPDGSNFTLKIRSTKLEDSAMYFCASSEWVAGSSYEQYFGPGTRLTVT.

This clone was detected a few times. This chain links TRBV6-1 with TRBJ2-1, with 8 bases fitting TRBD2. Germline V gene lookup returns CDR1 MNHNS and CDR2 SASEGT. The CDR3 is 14 residues long. J gave up 5 bases and V 3 bases, and 3 bases lay outside the gene matches. CDR3 bases: TGTGCCAGCAGTGACATAGCGGGGAACAATGAGCAGTTCTTC. Translation: CASSDIAGNNEQFF.

The count of this clone is one. This sequence joins TRBV5-1 and TRBJ2-3; 16 positions agree with TRBD2. CDR1 and CDR2 (germline): SGHRS, YFSETQ. This CDR3 contains 18 residues. J was trimmed by 2 bases and V by 4 bases; bases with no gene match: 7. CDR3 loop: CASSGTSGGGGYTDTQYF. The CDR3 bases are TGCGCCAGCAGCGGGACTAGCGGGGGGGGAGGCTACACAGATACGCAGTATTTT.

This clone was counted between two and nine times. The chain joins TRBV11-2 to TRBJ2-2, with D possibly TRBD1 on 6 matching bases. Trimming pared 8 bases from V and 3 bases from J, leaving 10 bases between. Per germline, CDR1 SGHAT and CDR2 FQNNGV. The length of the CDR3 is 13 residues. The chain's CDR3 is CASGTGYTGELFF. DNA of the CDR3: TGTGCCAGCGGAACAGGGTACACCGGGGAGCTGTTTTTT. The full variable domain, with the rest looked up from reference TRBV11-2 and TRBJ2-2, is EAGVAQSPRYKIIEKRQSVAFWCNPISGHATLYWYQQILGQGPKLLIQFQNNGVVDDSQLPKDRFSAERLKGVDSTLKIQPAKLEDSAVYLCASGTGYTGELFFGEGSRLTVL.

This clone has a handful of counts. The rearrangement joins TRBV4-1 to TRBJ1-6; maybe TRBD1 (5 bases). Trimming left V 1 base short and J 8 bases short, with 12 bases between. The germline V gene encodes CDR1 MGHRA and CDR2 YSYEKL. This CDR3 contains 15 residues. Written as DNA, the CDR3 is TGCGCCAGCAGCCAAGGAGATGCAGGGTATTCACCCCTCCACTTT. Translated: CASSQGDAGYSPLHF.

This chain uses TRBV2 with TRBJ2-1, with unresolved D. Per germline, CDR1 SNHLY and CDR2 FYNNEI. The V gene lost 2 bases and the J gene lost 4 bases, with 12 bases spanning the gap. This CDR3 region has 15 residues. The CDR3 loop reads CASSESVGSYNEQFF. The CDR3 DNA follows: TGTGCCAGCAGTGAATCGGTGGGCTCTTACAATGAGCAGTTCTTC.

The V and J genes are TRBV6-6 and TRBJ2-2; D gene unclear. The CDR3 is 15 residues long. Trimming pared 0 bases from V and 6 bases from J, leaving 11 bases between. Germline V gene lookup returns CDR1 MNHNY and CDR2 SVGAGI (reference sequence). The CDR3 loop reads CASSYSLPRSGELFF. The CDR3 DNA reads as TGTGCCAGCAGTTACTCCCTCCCGCGGTCCGGGGAGCTGTTTTTT.

The rearrangement joins TRBV4-3 to TRBJ2-1; 10 bases align to TRBD2. The CDR3 runs 15 residues. V was clipped by 0 bases and J by 14 bases; unmatched bases: 10. Germline CDR1 reads LGHNA; CDR2 reads YSLEER. Here the CDR3 reads CASSQEGLAGEVEFF. Here the CDR3 DNA reads TGCGCCAGCAGCCAAGAAGGTCTAGCGGGGGAAGTTGAGTTCTTC.

This rearrangement joins TRBV9 to TRBJ1-3; possible D gene TRBD1, 5 bases. CDR1 is SGDLS and CDR2 is YYNGEE in the germline V gene. The V end lost 7 bases, the J end lost 0 bases, and 14 bases lay between the germline ends. The CDR3 loop spans 15 amino acids. For the CDR3, the DNA is TGTGCCAGCTCAGAGGTTGGGGCCTCTGGAAACACCATATATTTT. It codes for CASSEVGASGNTIYF.

V and J are TRBV2 and TRBJ2-1; tentatively, D is TRBD1 (5 bases). V lost 8 bases and J 0 bases, leaving 11 bases between the germline ends. The CDR3 loop spans 14 amino acids. Germline CDR1 reads SNHLY; CDR2 reads FYNNEI. In DNA, the CDR3 is TGTGCCAGCGTGCAGGGCACCTCCTACAATGAGCAGTTCTTC. This sequence encodes CASVQGTSYNEQFF.

The V call is TRBV28, the J call TRBJ2-5, with D tentatively TRBD2 (7 bases). CDR1 is MDHEN, CDR2 SYDVKM, per germline. CDR3 length: 13 residues. V was clipped by 7 bases and J by 5 bases, with 14 bases between them. The CDR3 DNA reads as TGTGCCAGCAAGGGGGGGGGATATGAGACCCAGTACTTC. Translated: CASKGGGYETQYF.

V usage is TRBV7-6 and J usage is TRBJ2-3; the match to TRBD1 covers 7 bases. Per the germline V gene, CDR1 is SGHVS and CDR2 is FNYEAQ. V was clipped by 5 bases and J by 0 bases; unmatched bases: 5. The CDR3 is 15 amino acids. The CDR3 is CASSPQTGSTDTQYF. CDR3 sequence (DNA): TGTGCCAGCAGCCCCCAGACAGGGAGCACAGATACGCAGTATTTT.

V usage is TRBV14 and J usage is TRBJ2-3; 15 bases are shared with TRBD2. Germline values: CDR1 SGHDN, CDR2 FVKESK. CDR3 size: 17 residues. V dropped 4 bases and J dropped 5; count of bases not matched to a gene: 7. The CDR3 nucleotides read TGTGCCAGCAGCCTCCTCTGGACTAGCGGGGGGGGAGATACGCAGTATTTT. Residues: CASSLLWTSGGGDTQYF.

The chain combines TRBV5-4 with TRBJ2-3; TRBD1 aligns across 8 bases. Germline lookup yields CDR1 SGHNT and CDR2 YYREEE (reference sequence). With 0 bases clipped from V and 0 bases from J, the junction kept 12 bases outside the gene matches. The CDR3 runs 19 residues. The CDR3 coding sequence is TGTGCCAGCAGCTTGGCCATTTCGGCAGGGGGCACTAGCACAGATACGCAGTATTTT. Its translation: CASSLAISAGGTSTDTQYF.

V is TRBV19 and J is TRBJ2-7, with a possible D match to TRBD2 (5 bases). Germline V gene data show CDR1 as LNHDA and CDR2 as SQIVND (reference sequence). With 4 bases removed from V and 0 bases from J, the gap between germline ends came to 10 bases. The CDR3 sequence is 14 residues long. The CDR3 protein is CASSSAGVSYEQYF. In DNA, the CDR3 is TGTGCCAGTAGTAGCGCCGGGGTCTCCTACGAGCAGTACTTC. Based on the CDR3 plus reference TRBV19 and TRBJ2-7, the full variable domain is DGGITQSPKYLFRKEGQNVTLSCEQNLNHDAMYWYRQDPGQGLRLIYYSQIVNDFQKGDIAEGYSVSREKKESFPLTVTSAQKNPTAFYLCASSSAGVSYEQYFGPGTRLTVT.

Only a few counts were recorded for this clone. This rearrangement joins TRBV9 to TRBJ2-7, with a possible D match to TRBD2 (5 bases). The CDR3 consists of 12 residues. Germline V gene lookup returns CDR1 SGDLS and CDR2 YYNGEE. V was shortened by 4 bases and J by 6 bases, with 11 bases between the two germline ends. CDR3 DNA sequence: TGTGCCAGCAGCACCCACAGCGGCGAGCAGTACTTC. Translation: CASSTHSGEQYF. The full variable domain, its missing parts supplied by reference TRBV9 and TRBJ2-7, is DSGVTQTPKHLITATGQRVTLRCSPRSGDLSVYWYQQSLDQGLQFLIQYYNGEERAKGNILERFSAQQFPDLHSELNLSSLELGDSALYFCASSTHSGEQYFGPGTRLTVT.

The rearrangement joins TRBV2 to TRBJ2-7; D perhaps matches TRBD2 (6 bases). Trimming left V 11 bases short and J 4 bases short, with 15 bases between. Germline V gives CDR1 SNHLY, CDR2 FYNNEI. The CDR3 runs to 12 residues. The chain's CDR3 is CAGDSQEYEQYF. The CDR3 bases are TGTGCCGGGGACTCCCAGGAATACGAGCAGTACTTC.

The chain employs TRBV29-1 and TRBJ1-6, with D perhaps matching TRBD1 (6 bases). The CDR3 consists of 13 residues. Germline CDR1 is SQVTM and CDR2 is ANQGSEA. V lost 4 bases and J lost 9, with 13 bases in between. The CDR3 nucleotides read TGCAGCGTTGTTGAGACAGGTGGTTCACCCCTCCACTTT. The encoded protein is CSVVETGGSPLHF.

The gene calls are TRBV7-2 and TRBJ2-2, with TRBD2 identical over 10 bases. The germline V gene has CDR1 SGHTA and CDR2 FQGNSA. V lost 1 base, J lost 4 bases, and 3 bases stayed unmatched. CDR3 length equals 16 residues. The CDR3 region is CASSLGLAGFTGELFF. For the CDR3, the DNA is TGTGCCAGCAGCTTAGGACTAGCGGGTTTCACCGGGGAGCTGTTTTTT.

The rearrangement joins TRBV6-1 to TRBJ1-5, with D perhaps matching TRBD1 (5 bases). The CDR3 length is 15 residues. V gave up 5 bases and J gave up 2 bases, with 13 bases separating them. Germline V gene lookup returns CDR1 MNHNS and CDR2 SASEGT. In DNA, the CDR3 is TGTGCCAGCAGTTCCTTCGGGGGGGGCAATCAGCCCCAGCATTTT. Protein: CASSSFGGGNQPQHF.

The rearrangement joins TRBV2 to TRBJ1-2; weak D call: TRBD1 (6 bases). Trimming shortened V by 1 base and J by 3 bases, and 6 bases separated the two germline ends. The germline V gene encodes CDR1 SNHLY and CDR2 FYNNEI. CDR3 length: 13 residues. CDR3 sequence reads: CASSEDRDYGYTF. The CDR3 region has the DNA TGTGCCAGCAGTGAAGACAGGGACTATGGCTACACCTTC.

The V gene is TRBV5-1, the J gene TRBJ2-7; 8 positions agree with TRBD2. This CDR3 comprises 16 residues. Germline lookup yields CDR1 SGHRS and CDR2 YFSETQ. Germline trimming cut 2 bases from V and 1 base from J; bases unmatched to any gene: 8. This CDR3 reads CASSLSSPGGSYEQYF. The CDR3 coding sequence is TGCGCCAGCAGCTTATCATCTCCGGGGGGGTCCTACGAGCAGTACTTC. The whole variable domain, filled in from reference TRBV5-1 and TRBJ2-7, reads KAGVTQTPRYLIKTRGQQVTLSCSPISGHRSVSWYQQTPGQGLQFLFEYFSETQRNKGNFPGRFSGRQFSNSRSEMNVSTLELGDSALYLCASSLSSPGGSYEQYFGPGTRLTVT.

This clone was counted only a few times. The CDR3 is CASSGIPDRGSYEQYF. The DNA for the CDR3 is TGTGCCAGCAGCGGAATCCCAGACAGGGGATCCTACGAGCAGTACTTC. This sequence joins TRBV7-8 and TRBJ2-7; TRBD1 matches 8 bases. The CDR3 has 16 amino acids. Losses at the gene ends were 5 bases for V and 1 base for J; bases not matched to a gene: 10. CDR1 and CDR2 from the germline V gene are SGHVS and FQNEAQ.

This clone was picked up one time. This chain connects TRBV2 to TRBJ2-1; 9 nucleotides match TRBD1. V lost 11 bases, J lost 9 bases, and 14 bases stayed unmatched. Germline CDR1 and CDR2: SNHLY and FYNNEI. This CDR3 contains 14 residues. The CDR3 DNA reads as TGTGCCGGGTCCCGGGACAGGGTTTCGGTTGAGCAGTTCTTC. Translation gives CAGSRDRVSVEQFF.

J is TRBJ2-5 and V is TRBV15; TRBD1 matches 9 bases. The tail of the sequence fits TRBJ2-7 better, so the J call may be wrong. Germline V CDR1 and CDR2: LNHNV, YYDKDF (reference sequence). The CDR3 loop spans 16 amino acids. The CDR3 here is CATSRGGTGFLYEQYF. CDR3 in DNA: TGTGCCACCAGCAGAGGGGGGACAGGGTTTCTCTACGAGCAGTACTTC.